This T cell receptor (beta chain) appears in the sequencing data of a study of human T cells and chemical hapten exposure. About the research overall: Patch tests put 0.01% DPC on the upper back, read at 6 days.

The sample holds many counts of this clonotype. The CDR3 totals 12 residues. V lost 7 bases and J lost 6, with 15 bases in between. Per the germline V gene, CDR1 is SQVTM and CDR2 is ANQGSEA. Time point in this sample: pre-sensitization, week 0. Sample treatment: therapeutic diphenylcyclopropenone sensitization with weekly scalp DPC. Sequencing started from total RNA isolated from unfractionated whole blood. Unique molecular identifiers were attached to individual cDNA molecules during library preparation. Methods used by the authors: A per-sample median of roughly 96,000 TCRs was observed, with counts ranging from roughly 20,000 to 700,000. TCRdb used MiXCR to reprocess the RACE reads, holding one entry per CDR3 protein. The V and J calls, along with clone size, are taken from TCRdb and not from the paper's own processing. The profile shows tens of thousands of distinct CDR3 sequences, 9% to 12% of them singletons.

The clonotype originates from a man in his fifties with alopecia areata. Some clones in this sample may be carry-over from other donors' samples. The sequenced sample was whole blood, obtained in connection with sensitization to the hapten diphenylcyclopropenone (DPC). The chain recombines TRBV29-1 with TRBJ1-1; possibly TRBD1 for D (6 bases). The CDR3 nucleotides are TGCAGCGGGGGGCAGGGGACCGCTGAAGCTTTCTTT. It yields the protein CSGGQGTAEAFF.